This T cell receptor (beta chain) was profiled in a study of identical twins. Study-wide results and limits: There was more out-of-frame TCR alpha sharing in monozygotic twins than models estimated. A lower insertion count was a feature of abundant cord blood beta clonotypes, with no such feature in memory repertoires.

A universal primer binding site was introduced by template switching. The final cDNA contained unique molecular identifiers. Using its own MiXCR run on the 5' RACE reads, TCRdb lists one record per CDR3 protein. Here the sample spans some 590,000 distinct CDR3 sequences, more than 9% being singletons. This clonotype was seen many times. Its antigen remains unidentified. CDR1 is SGHRS, CDR2 YFSETQ, per germline. This CDR3 contains 13 residues. V lost 3 bases and J lost 6, with 13 bases in between. The sample was also linked to a second study, of yellow fever vaccine responses in identical twins. Per that paper: Reportedly, the response of twins' T cells to the vaccine seemed partly convergent, partly personalized.

This TCR came from a woman between 18 and 30 years old in good health. The V gene is TRBV5-1, the J gene TRBJ2-7; either TRBD1 or TRBD2 may fit D (5 bases each). Material: PBMCs. The CDR3: CASSSGTSLEQYF. The CDR3 DNA reads as TGCGCCAGCAGCTCTGGGACCTCTCTCGAGCAGTACTTC.